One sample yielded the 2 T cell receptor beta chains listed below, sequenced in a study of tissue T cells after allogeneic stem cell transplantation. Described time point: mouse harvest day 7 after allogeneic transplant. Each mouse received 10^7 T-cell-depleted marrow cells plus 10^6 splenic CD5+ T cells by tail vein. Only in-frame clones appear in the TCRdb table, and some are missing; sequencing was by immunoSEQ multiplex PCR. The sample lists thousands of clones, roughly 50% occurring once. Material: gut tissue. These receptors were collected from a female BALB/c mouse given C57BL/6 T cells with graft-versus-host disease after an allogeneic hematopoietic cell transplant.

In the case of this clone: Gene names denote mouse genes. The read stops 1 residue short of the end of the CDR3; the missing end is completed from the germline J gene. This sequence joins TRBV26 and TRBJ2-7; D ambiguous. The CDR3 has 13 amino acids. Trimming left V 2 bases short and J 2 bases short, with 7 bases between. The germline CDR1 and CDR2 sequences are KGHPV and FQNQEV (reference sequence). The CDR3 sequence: CASSLHIPYEQYF. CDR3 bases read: TGTGCCAGCAGTCTGCACATCCCCTATGAACAGTAC.

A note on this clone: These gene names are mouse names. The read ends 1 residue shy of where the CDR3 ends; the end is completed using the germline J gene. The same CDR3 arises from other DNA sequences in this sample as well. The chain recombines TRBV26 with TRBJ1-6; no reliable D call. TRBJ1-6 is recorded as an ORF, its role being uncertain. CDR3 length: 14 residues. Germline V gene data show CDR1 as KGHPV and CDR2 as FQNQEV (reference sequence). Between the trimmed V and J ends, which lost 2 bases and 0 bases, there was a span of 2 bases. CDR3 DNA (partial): TGTGCCAGCAGTCTGGGTTCCTATAATTCGCCCCTCTAC. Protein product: CASSLGSYNSPLY. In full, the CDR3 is CASSLGSYNSPLYF.